Sequencing of this T cell receptor (beta chain) was carried out in a study of regulatory T cells in long-lasting Graves disease. For TCR beta, libraries came from iRepertoire HTBI primers and Arm-PCR of CDR3 regions. MiXCR was run by TCRdb on the multiplex PCR reads, yielding one entry per CDR3 protein. The sample lists about 330,000 distinct CDR3 sequences, around 15% occurring once. J lost 4 bases, V lost 6 bases, and 9 bases had no gene match. The V gene's germline CDR1 is MNHNS and CDR2 SASEGT. The CDR3 spans 15 residues. Time point denoted: newly diagnosed GD, antithyroid drugs for less than 3 months. After RNA was extracted from PBMCs, the TCR library was made from it. A further study also used this sample, focusing on T cells in Graves' hyperthyroidism and ophthalmopathy. That work states: With the HTBI primer set, the TCR CDR3 went through a first round of RT-PCR.

This sample comprised peripheral blood mononuclear cells (PBMCs), obtained at new diagnosis, from a patient treated with antithyroid drugs. This chain joins TRBV6-1 and TRBJ2-1; 7 bases agree with TRBD2. The origin of this receptor is a woman aged 18-35 years with Graves disease. The CDR3 region is CASSRVASGYNEQFF. CDR3 coding DNA: TGTGCCAGCAGCCGCGTGGCTAGCGGATACAATGAGCAGTTCTTC.